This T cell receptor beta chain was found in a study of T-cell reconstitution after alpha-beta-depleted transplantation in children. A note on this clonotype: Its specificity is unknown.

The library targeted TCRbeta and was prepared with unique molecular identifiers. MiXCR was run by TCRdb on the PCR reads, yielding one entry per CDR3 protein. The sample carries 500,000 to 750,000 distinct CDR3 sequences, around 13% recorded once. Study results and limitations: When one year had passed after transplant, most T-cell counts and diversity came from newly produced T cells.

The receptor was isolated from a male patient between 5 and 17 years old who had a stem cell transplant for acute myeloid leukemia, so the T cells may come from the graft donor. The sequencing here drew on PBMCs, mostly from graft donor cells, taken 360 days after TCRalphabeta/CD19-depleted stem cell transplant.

CDR3 in DNA: TGTGCCAGCAGCCCGAGCGGGACGAGGGACGAGCAGTACTTC. It codes for CASSPSGTRDEQYF. This rearrangement joins TRBV3-1 to TRBJ2-7; 7 bases line up with TRBD2. From germline, CDR1 is LGHDT and CDR2 YNNKEL (reference sequence). The CDR3 consists of 14 residues. V lost 4 bases to trimming and J lost 5 bases; unmatched junction nucleotides: 8.